These 23 T cell receptor beta chains originate from one sample sequenced in a study of beta chain features in type 1 diabetes. No antigen has been identified for these receptors. Regarding the study as a whole: Among patients with Type 1 diabetes, TCRB CDR3s were moderately but significantly shorter in every one of the four CD4+ subsets.

cDNA synthesis used the whole RNA isolate, giving expressed TCRB sequences. Sequenced by immunoSEQ multiplex PCR; TCRdb stores in-frame clones only, minus some. Of 160,000 or so clones in the sample, 9% to 10% were seen once. Sequencing input: central memory CD4+ T cells from blood. Receptors were obtained from a woman under 40 with type 1 diabetes.

Only a few counts were recorded for this clone. This sequence joins TRBV11-1 and TRBJ2-1; D is ambiguous. CDR1 is SGHAT and CDR2 is FQDESV in the germline V gene (reference sequence). Deletions cut 0 bases from V and 7 bases from J, with 7 bases between. The CDR3 is 13 amino acids. CDR3 bases: TGTGCCAGCAGCTTAGCCCTTCTGAATGAGCAGTTCTTC. Protein: CASSLALLNEQFF.

This clone has just a few counts. The rearrangement joins TRBV19 to TRBJ2-2; 10 nucleotides line up with TRBD2. Trimming took 5 bases from V and 3 from J; bases not matched to a gene: 6. The V gene's germline CDR1 is LNHDA and CDR2 SQIVND (reference sequence). The CDR3 sequence is 16 residues long. CDR3 bases: TGTGCCAGTAGTCGCCTAGCGGGAGTGGACACCGGGGAGCTGTTTTTT. Encoded protein: CASSRLAGVDTGELFF. Combining the CDR3 with reference TRBV19 and TRBJ2-2 gives the whole variable domain DGGITQSPKYLFRKEGQNVTLSCEQNLNHDAMYWYRQDPGQGLRLIYYSQIVNDFQKGDIAEGYSVSREKKESFPLTVTSAQKNPTAFYLCASSRLAGVDTGELFFGEGSRLTVL.

This clone was counted only a few times. The rearrangement uses TRBV25-1 and TRBJ2-1; no clear D. V lost 11 bases, J lost 0 bases, and 5 bases lay in between. The germline V gene has CDR1 MGHDK and CDR2 SYGVNS. The CDR3 contains 11 residues. The CDR3 nucleotides read TGTGCCGGTAGCTCCTACAATGAGCAGTTCTTC. Translated: CAGSSYNEQFF. Combining the CDR3 with reference TRBV25-1 and TRBJ2-1 gives the whole variable domain EADIYQTPRYLVIGTGKKITLECSQTMGHDKMYWYQQDPGMELHLIHYSYGVNSTEKGDLSSESTVSRIRTEHFPLTLESARPSHTSQYLCAGSSYNEQFFGPGTRLTVL.

This clone was counted between two and nine times. The genes are TRBV5-1 and TRBJ1-1; D call uncertain. Germline CDR1 and CDR2: SGHRS and YFSETQ. V lost 5 bases and J 1 base, leaving 12 bases between the germline ends. This CDR3 comprises 14 residues. CDR3 amino acids: CASSYDIGNTEAFF. In DNA, the CDR3 is TGCGCCAGCAGTTATGACATAGGGAACACTGAAGCTTTCTTT.

The chain couples TRBV28 to TRBJ2-7, with a tentative D call TRBD1 (6 bases). The CDR3 length is 14 residues. Trimming took off 5 bases at V and 4 bases at J, with 15 bases between the two ends. CDR1 and CDR2 from the germline V gene are MDHEN and SYDVKM. The DNA for the CDR3 is TGTGCCAGCAGTACCCCCGGGACAAATTACGAGCAGTACTTC. Amino acids: CASSTPGTNYEQYF.

V is TRBV19 and J is TRBJ1-2; no clear D. Trimming cost V 3 bases and J 7 bases, with 18 bases left between them. The CDR3 covers 15 residues. CDR1 is LNHDA, CDR2 SQIVND, per germline (reference sequence). For the CDR3, the DNA is TGTGCCAGTAGTATCAGAGGTTTGGCTCGGGGTGGCTACACCTTC. Protein: CASSIRGLARGGYTF.

This clone was seen at least ten times. J is TRBJ2-5 and V is TRBV15; D is uncertain. The V and J ends lost 0 bases and 7 bases respectively, with 6 bases between them. CDR1 is LNHNV, CDR2 YYDKDF, per germline (reference sequence). The CDR3 sequence is 12 residues long. The CDR3 is CATSRDSGTQYF. In DNA form, the CDR3 reads TGTGCCACCAGCAGAGATTCCGGGACCCAGTACTTC.

The J gene is TRBJ2-2, the V gene TRBV10-3; 7 bases fit TRBD2. The length of the CDR3 is 15 residues. CDR1 ENHRY and CDR2 SYGVKD come from the germline V gene. V gave up 4 bases and J gave up 1 base; unmatched junction bases: 3. As DNA, the CDR3 is TGTGCCATCAGTGGGAAGCGGGGGAACACCGGGGAGCTGTTTTTT. This gives the protein CAISGKRGNTGELFF.

This clone was observed a few times. The chain links TRBV19 to TRBJ2-7, with D possibly matching TRBD2 (5 bases). In germline, CDR1 is LNHDA, CDR2 SQIVND (reference sequence). There are 13 residues in the CDR3. Deletions cut 5 bases from V and 3 bases from J, with 11 bases between. The CDR3 sequence is CASSYSGGYEQYF. CDR3 coding DNA: TGTGCCAGTAGTTACAGCGGTGGCTACGAGCAGTACTTC.

This clone was detected a few times. The rearrangement joins TRBV19 to TRBJ2-2; 8 nucleotides align to TRBD2. V was pared by 0 bases and J by 5 bases, with 5 bases of the junction left unmatched. This CDR3 comprises 16 residues. The V gene's germline CDR1 is LNHDA and CDR2 SQIVND (reference sequence). The CDR3 nucleotides read TGTGCCAGTAGTATAGATCGAGCTAGCGGGACCGGGGAGCTGTTTTTT. Translated: CASSIDRASGTGELFF.

This clone appeared a single time. This chain links TRBV5-4 with TRBJ2-2, with D possibly being TRBD2 (5 bases). V lost 4 bases and J 7 bases, leaving 20 bases between the germline ends. The germline V gene encodes CDR1 SGHNT and CDR2 YYREEE (reference sequence). The CDR3 loop spans 16 amino acids. CDR3 sequence: CASSLLIRARDGELFF. The CDR3 bases are TGTGCCAGCAGCCTACTTATCCGGGCCCGGGACGGGGAGCTGTTTTTT.

V gene TRBV2 combines with J gene TRBJ2-1; TRBD2 might be the D (6 bases). Trimming shortened V by 1 base and J by 4 bases, and 11 bases separated the two germline ends. Germline V gene lookup returns CDR1 SNHLY and CDR2 FYNNEI. The CDR3 is made up of 15 amino acids. The CDR3 here is CASSEVAGRYNEQFF. The CDR3 nucleotides are TGTGCCAGCAGTGAAGTTGCGGGGCGATACAATGAGCAGTTCTTC. Full variable domain (remainder filled in from reference TRBV2 and TRBJ2-1): EPEVTQTPSHQVTQMGQEVILRCVPISNHLYFYWYRQILGQKVEFLVSFYNNEISEKSEIFDDQFSVERPDGSNFTLKIRSTKLEDSAMYFCASSEVAGRYNEQFFGPGTRLTVL.

This clone was seen more than once but under ten times. This chain joins TRBV7-8 and TRBJ2-7, with 9 bases lining up with TRBD1. Per the germline V gene, CDR1 is SGHVS and CDR2 is FQNEAQ. The CDR3 is 15 residues long. V trimming: 4 bases; J trimming: 6 bases; junction bases outside the gene matches: 10. CDR3 residues: CASSSTGGYVPEQYF. The CDR3 DNA reads as TGTGCCAGCAGCTCCACAGGGGGCTATGTTCCCGAGCAGTACTTC.

In this sample, this clone turned up a few times. The chain uses TRBV29-1 and TRBJ2-4; D ambiguous. Trimming removed 2 bases at V and 0 bases at J, with 20 bases between. CDR1 and CDR2 from the germline V gene are SQVTM and ANQGSEA. There are 18 residues in the CDR3. The CDR3 protein is CSVETVGEEILAKNIQYF. The CDR3 coding sequence is TGCAGCGTTGAAACTGTTGGAGAAGAGATTCTAGCCAAAAACATTCAGTACTTC.

This clone was detected a few times. The chain is built from TRBV6-6 and TRBJ1-2, with D possibly TRBD1 on 6 matching bases. Germline values: CDR1 MNHNY, CDR2 SVGAGI (reference sequence). Trimming shortened V by 3 bases and J by 2 bases, and 10 bases separated the two germline ends. CDR3 length: 14 residues. CDR3 in amino acids: CASSYTGTNYGYTF. The CDR3 coding sequence is TGTGCCAGCAGTTATACAGGGACGAACTATGGCTACACCTTC.

This clone was observed a handful of times. J is TRBJ2-7 and V is TRBV2; 7 bases map to TRBD2. The V gene end was trimmed by 8 bases and the J gene end by 0 bases; junction bases not matched to a gene: 7. CDR3 size: 14 residues. Germline CDR1 SNHLY, CDR2 FYNNEI. The CDR3 DNA is TGTGCCAGCGCGCGGGAGAGAAGCTCCTACGAGCAGTACTTC. Residues: CASARERSSYEQYF.

V gene TRBV4-2 combines with J gene TRBJ2-7, with TRBD2 identical over 7 bases. Trimming cost V 3 bases and J 4 bases; bases outside gene matches: 9. This CDR3 is 15 amino acids long. Per germline, CDR1 LGHNA and CDR2 YNFKEQ. Here the CDR3 reads CASSHGSGQGYEQYF. In nucleotides, the CDR3 is TGTGCCAGCAGCCATGGTAGCGGGCAAGGGTACGAGCAGTACTTC.

The rearrangement joins TRBV28 to TRBJ2-7, with D possibly matching TRBD1 (6 bases). The V end lost 5 bases, the J end lost 6 bases, and 11 bases lay between the germline ends. Germline V lookup: CDR1 MDHEN, CDR2 SYDVKM. The CDR3 has 12 amino acids. In DNA form, the CDR3 reads TGTGCCAGCAGTCATACAGGGACCGAGCAGTACTTC. Amino acid sequence: CASSHTGTEQYF.

The chain links TRBV10-3 to TRBJ2-1; TRBD2 might be the D (6 bases). Germline V CDR1 and CDR2: ENHRY, SYGVKD. V was trimmed by 3 bases and J by 4 bases, leaving 19 bases between them. CDR3 length: 17 residues. CDR3 loop: CAISDLVSGGRYNEQFF. Written as DNA, the CDR3 is TGTGCCATCAGTGATCTAGTTTCAGGAGGGCGGTACAATGAGCAGTTCTTC.

J is TRBJ1-1 and V is TRBV10-1, with 7 bases identical to TRBD1. Germline V gene lookup returns CDR1 WNHNN and CDR2 SYGVQD (reference sequence). The CDR3 spans 13 residues. The V segment lost 6 bases and the J segment 3 bases; nucleotides outside the gene matches: 4. CDR3 DNA: TGCGCCAGCAGAGACCAGGGGGACACTGAAGCTTTCTTT. Translated: CASRDQGDTEAFF.

The chain couples TRBV14 to TRBJ2-5; D is unclear. V lost 0 bases to trimming and J lost 4 bases, with 6 bases between them. CDR1 is SGHDN and CDR2 is FVKESK in the germline V gene. CDR3 length: 13 amino acids. The CDR3 DNA is TGTGCCAGCAGCCAAGACAACGGAGAGACCCAGTACTTC. Amino acids: CASSQDNGETQYF.

In its sample, this clone was seen a few times. This rearrangement joins TRBV18 to TRBJ1-1; D unresolved. V was cut by 3 bases and J by 1 base, with 12 bases left in between. The CDR3 totals 15 residues. CDR1 and CDR2 (germline): KGHSH, LQKENI. For the CDR3, the DNA is TGTGCCAGCTCACCGGCGGCAGCTCAGAACACTGAAGCTTTCTTT. Translated, it gives CASSPAAAQNTEAFF. The full variable domain, rest sourced from reference TRBV18 and TRBJ1-1, is NAGVMQNPRHLVRRRGQEARLRCSPMKGHSHVYWYRQLPEEGLKFMVYLQKENIIDESGMPKERFSAEFPKEGPSILRIQQVVRGDSAAYFCASSPAAAQNTEAFFGQGTRLTVV.

The rearrangement links TRBV28 to TRBJ2-7; 10 nucleotides align to TRBD1. The CDR3 has 15 residues. The J segment lost 5 bases and the V segment lost 5 bases, leaving 9 bases of the junction unmatched. Germline V gene lookup returns CDR1 MDHEN and CDR2 SYDVKM. The CDR3: CASSRPRDRGHEQYF. CDR3 DNA sequence: TGTGCCAGCAGTCGACCGCGGGACAGGGGTCACGAGCAGTACTTC.